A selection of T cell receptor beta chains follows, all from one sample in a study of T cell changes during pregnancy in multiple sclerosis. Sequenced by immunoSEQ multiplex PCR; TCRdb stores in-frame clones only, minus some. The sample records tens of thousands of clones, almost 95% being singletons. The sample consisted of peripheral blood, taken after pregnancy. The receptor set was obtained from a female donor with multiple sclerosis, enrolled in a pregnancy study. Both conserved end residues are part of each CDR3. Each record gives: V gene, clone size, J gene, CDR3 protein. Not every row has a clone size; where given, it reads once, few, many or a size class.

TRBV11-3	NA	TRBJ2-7	CASSPGQGVSYEQYF
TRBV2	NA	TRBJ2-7	CASSEEQMEQYF
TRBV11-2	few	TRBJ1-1	CASSLDVNTEAFF
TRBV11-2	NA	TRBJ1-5	CASSLGSLVGNQPQHF
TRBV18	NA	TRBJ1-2	CASSPAQINYGYTF
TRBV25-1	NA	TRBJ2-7	CASSEYIQGDQYF
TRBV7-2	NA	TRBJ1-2	CASSLESGSNYGYTF
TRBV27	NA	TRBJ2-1	CASSLGLGGNEQFF
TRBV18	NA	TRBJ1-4	CASSPSGLPNEKLFF
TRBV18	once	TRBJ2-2	CASSPGQTGELFF
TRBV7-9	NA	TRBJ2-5	CASRPVGQIQETQYF
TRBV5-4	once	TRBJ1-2	CASSLEAGLYRELTF
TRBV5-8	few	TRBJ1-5	CASSPRQGGNQPQHF
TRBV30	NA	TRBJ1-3	CAWDRTSGNTIYF
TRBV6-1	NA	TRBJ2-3	CASRTLGGSDTQYF
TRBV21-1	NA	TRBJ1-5	CASTQLPDRGRNQPQHF
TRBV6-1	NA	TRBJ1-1	CASTARGTGPTEAFF
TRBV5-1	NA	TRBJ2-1	CASSERAGGREQFF
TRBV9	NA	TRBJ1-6	CASSVQGAINSPLHF
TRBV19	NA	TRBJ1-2	CASSLYYGYTF
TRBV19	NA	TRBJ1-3	CASKGAISSGNTIYF
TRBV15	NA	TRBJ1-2	CATSRDKGAYGYTF
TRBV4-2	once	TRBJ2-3	CASSQDWLVTDTQYF
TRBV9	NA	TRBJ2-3	CASSVAFAGETDTQYF
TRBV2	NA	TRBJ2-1	CASRGLAGGGEQFF
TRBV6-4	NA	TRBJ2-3	CASSDGGATDTQYF
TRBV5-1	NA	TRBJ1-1	CASSLAPGGPRDTEAFF
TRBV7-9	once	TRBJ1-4	CASSLVGTGEKLFF
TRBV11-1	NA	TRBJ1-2	CASSLSQGARGYTF
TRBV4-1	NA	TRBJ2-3	CASSKGLAGVFTTDTQYF
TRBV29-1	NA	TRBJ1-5	CSAGTGDQPQHF
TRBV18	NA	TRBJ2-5	CASSPGLARETQYF
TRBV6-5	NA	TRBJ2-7	CASRKTGGGYEQYF
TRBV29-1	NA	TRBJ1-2	CSVDRTEEAFNYGYTF
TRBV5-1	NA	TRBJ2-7	CASSTVYRGGKYEQYF
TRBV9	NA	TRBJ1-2	CASSPQAPGGYGYTF
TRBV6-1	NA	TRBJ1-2	CASKTGVNYGYTF
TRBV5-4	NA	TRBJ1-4	CASSFPDREGEKLFF
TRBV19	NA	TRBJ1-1	CASSKGTGPEAFF
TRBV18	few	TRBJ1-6	CASSPRETGNSPLHF
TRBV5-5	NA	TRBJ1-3	CASSLARLGNTIYF
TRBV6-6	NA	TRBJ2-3	CASRGGVSATDTQYF
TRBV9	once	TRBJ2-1	CASSVGGTRHNEQFF
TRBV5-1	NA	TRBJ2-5	CASSLAGGETQYF
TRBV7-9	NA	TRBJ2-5	CASSLVTGGYQETQYF
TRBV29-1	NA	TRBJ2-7	CSVEGQGRQYF
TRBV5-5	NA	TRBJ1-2	CASSPTKSRGDYGYTF
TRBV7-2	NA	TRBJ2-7	CASSLQTVTSYEQYF
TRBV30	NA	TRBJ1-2	CAWSVQTGGYGYTF